This is a list of T cell receptor beta chains from one sample in a study of blood T cell repertoires in COVID-19. TCRdb's copy holds only in-frame clones and misses some; the assay was immunoSEQ multiplex PCR. Among a few hundred thousand clones listed, around nine tenths were seen once. Material: peripheral blood. The receptors here all came from a man older than 75 with acute or convalescent COVID-19. The CDR3 runs from the conserved cysteine through the conserved F or W. D genes are given only for firm matches. Where a row states a size, it is once, few, many or the class of an expanded clone; other rows omit it.

>TRBV19|TRBJ2-2|.|.
CASKKEPANTGELFF
TGTGCCAGTAAGAAGGAGCCCGCGAACACCGGGGAGCTGTTTTTT
>TRBV6-5|TRBJ1-2|.|.
CASSYGAKGLNYGYTF
TGTGCCAGCAGTTACGGGGCAAAAGGGCTGAACTATGGCTACACCTTC
>TRBV9|TRBJ2-1|TRBD2|.
CASSVVPSGNNEQFF
TGTGCCAGCAGCGTAGTTCCTAGCGGCAACAATGAGCAGTTCTTC
>TRBV5-8|TRBJ2-5|TRBD2|.
CASSLGLAGSQETQYF
TGTGCCAGCAGCCTGGGACTAGCGGGGAGCCAAGAGACCCAGTACTTC
>TRBV9|TRBJ2-1|TRBD2|.
CASSVKSSGGADTPEQFF
TGTGCCAGCAGCGTAAAATCTAGCGGGGGGGCCGACACCCCTGAGCAGTTCTTC
>TRBV13|TRBJ2-5|TRBD2|.
CASSSRLAGGQETQYF
TGTGCCAGCAGCTCCAGACTAGCGGGAGGGCAAGAGACCCAGTACTTC
>TRBV3-1/TRBV3-2|TRBJ1-5|TRBD1|once
CASSPGTGHQPQHF
TGTGCCAGCAGCCCCGGGACAGGACATCAGCCCCAGCATTTT
>TRBV19|TRBJ2-1|TRBD2|.
CASSIRVAGSLGNEQFF
TGTGCCAGTAGTATCAGGGTAGCGGGAAGTTTAGGCAATGAGCAGTTCTTC
>TRBV7-6|TRBJ1-1|.|.
CASSSPGAEAFF
TGTGCCAGCAGCTCCCCAGGGGCCGAAGCTTTCTTT
>TRBV19|TRBJ1-5|TRBD1|few
CASSSTRQGALQPQHF
TGTGCCAGTAGTTCCACCCGACAGGGGGCATTGCAGCCCCAGCATTTT
>TRBV11-2|TRBJ1-1|TRBD1|.
CASRIWGDRETEAFF
TGTGCCAGCCGAATTTGGGGGGACAGGGAAACTGAAGCTTTCTTT
>TRBV5-5|TRBJ2-5|.|.
CASSLTGGVGETQYF
TGTGCCAGCAGCTTGACAGGGGGGGTGGGGGAGACCCAGTACTTC
>TRBV7-9|TRBJ2-2|TRBD2|.
CASSHSAGANTGELFF
TGTGCCAGCAGCCACTCAGCGGGAGCGAACACCGGGGAGCTGTTTTTT
>TRBV7-8|TRBJ2-1|.|.
CASSLKPGPSSYNEQFF
TGTGCCAGCAGCTTAAAGCCTGGTCCGAGCTCCTACAATGAGCAGTTCTTC
>TRBV6-6|TRBJ1-2|.|.
CASRRGQTYGYTF
TGTGCCAGCAGACGTGGACAGACCTATGGCTACACCTTC
>TRBV18|TRBJ2-3|.|.
CASSPTGDTQYF
TGTGCCAGCTCACCAACGGGAGATACGCAGTATTTT
>TRBV4-3|TRBJ2-5|TRBD2|.
CASSQESGRGQTQYF
TGCGCCAGCAGCCAAGAAAGCGGGAGGGGGCAGACCCAGTACTTC